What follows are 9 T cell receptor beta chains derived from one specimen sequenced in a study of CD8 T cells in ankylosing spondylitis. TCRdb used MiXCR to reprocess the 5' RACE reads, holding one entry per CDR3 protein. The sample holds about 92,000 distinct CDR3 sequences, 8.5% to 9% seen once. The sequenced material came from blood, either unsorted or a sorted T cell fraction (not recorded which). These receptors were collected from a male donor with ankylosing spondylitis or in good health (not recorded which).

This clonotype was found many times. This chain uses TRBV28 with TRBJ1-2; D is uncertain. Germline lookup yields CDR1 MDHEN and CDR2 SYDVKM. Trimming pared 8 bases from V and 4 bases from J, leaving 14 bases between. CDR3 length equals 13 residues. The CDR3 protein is CASALSKIYGYTF. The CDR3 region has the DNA TGTGCCAGCGCCTTGAGTAAGATCTATGGCTACACCTTC.

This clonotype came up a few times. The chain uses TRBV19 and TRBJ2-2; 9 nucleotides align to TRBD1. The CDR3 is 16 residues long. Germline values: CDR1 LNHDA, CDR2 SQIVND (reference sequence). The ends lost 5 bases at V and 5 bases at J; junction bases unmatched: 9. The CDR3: CASSVGQGIWTGELFF. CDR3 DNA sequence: TGTGCCAGTAGTGTCGGACAGGGGATTTGGACCGGGGAGCTGTTTTTT. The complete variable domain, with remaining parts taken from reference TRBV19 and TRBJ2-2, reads DGGITQSPKYLFRKEGQNVTLSCEQNLNHDAMYWYRQDPGQGLRLIYYSQIVNDFQKGDIAEGYSVSREKKESFPLTVTSAQKNPTAFYLCASSVGQGIWTGELFFGEGSRLTVL.

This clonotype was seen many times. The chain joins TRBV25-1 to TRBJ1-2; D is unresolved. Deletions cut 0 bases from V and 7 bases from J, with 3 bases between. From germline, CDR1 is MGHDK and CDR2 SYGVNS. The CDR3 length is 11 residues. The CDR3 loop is CASSEYGGYTF. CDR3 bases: TGTGCCAGCAGTGAATATGGTGGCTACACCTTC.

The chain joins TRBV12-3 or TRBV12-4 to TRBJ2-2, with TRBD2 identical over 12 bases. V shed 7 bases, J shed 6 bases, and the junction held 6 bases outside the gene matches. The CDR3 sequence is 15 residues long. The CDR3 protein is CASTPSGGVAGELFF. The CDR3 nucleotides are TGTGCCAGCACCCCTAGCGGGGGGGTAGCCGGGGAGCTGTTTTTT.

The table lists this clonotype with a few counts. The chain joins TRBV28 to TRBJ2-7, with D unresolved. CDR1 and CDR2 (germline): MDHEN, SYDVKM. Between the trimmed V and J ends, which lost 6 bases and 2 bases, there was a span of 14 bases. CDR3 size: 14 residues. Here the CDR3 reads CASSPLGRTYEQYF. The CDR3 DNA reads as TGTGCCAGCAGCCCGCTGGGCAGGACCTACGAGCAGTACTTC.

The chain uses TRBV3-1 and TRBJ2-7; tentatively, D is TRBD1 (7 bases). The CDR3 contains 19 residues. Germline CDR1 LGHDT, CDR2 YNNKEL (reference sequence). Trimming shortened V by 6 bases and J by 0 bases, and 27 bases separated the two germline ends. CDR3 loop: CASSFDRDLPGGSSYEQYF. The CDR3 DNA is TGTGCCAGCAGTTTCGACAGGGACCTCCCAGGGGGGAGCTCCTACGAGCAGTACTTC.

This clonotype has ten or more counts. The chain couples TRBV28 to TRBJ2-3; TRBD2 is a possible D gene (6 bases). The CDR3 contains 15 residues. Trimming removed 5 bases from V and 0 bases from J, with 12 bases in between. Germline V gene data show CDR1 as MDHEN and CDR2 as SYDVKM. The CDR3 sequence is CASSPLGGSTDTQYF. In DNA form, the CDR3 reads TGTGCCAGCAGTCCCCTTGGAGGGAGCACAGATACGCAGTATTTT.

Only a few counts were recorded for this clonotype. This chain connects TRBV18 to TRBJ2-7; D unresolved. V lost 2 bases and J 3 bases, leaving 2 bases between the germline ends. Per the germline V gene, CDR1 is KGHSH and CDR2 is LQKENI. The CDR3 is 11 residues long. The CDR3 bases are TGTGCCAGCTCACCAGACTACGAGCAGTACTTC. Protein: CASSPDYEQYF.

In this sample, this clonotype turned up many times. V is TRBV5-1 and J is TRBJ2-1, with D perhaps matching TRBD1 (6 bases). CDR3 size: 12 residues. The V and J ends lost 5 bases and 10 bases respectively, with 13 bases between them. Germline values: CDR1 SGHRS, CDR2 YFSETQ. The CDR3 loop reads CASRLQGDEQFF. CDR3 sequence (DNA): TGCGCCAGCAGGTTACAGGGAGACGAGCAGTTCTTC. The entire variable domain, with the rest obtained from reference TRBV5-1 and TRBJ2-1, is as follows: KAGVTQTPRYLIKTRGQQVTLSCSPISGHRSVSWYQQTPGQGLQFLFEYFSETQRNKGNFPGRFSGRQFSNSRSEMNVSTLELGDSALYLCASRLQGDEQFFGPGTRLTVL.